This is a list of T cell receptor beta chains from one sample in a study of technical replicates of blood from several donors. Only in-frame clones appear in the TCRdb table, and some are missing; sequencing was by immunoSEQ multiplex PCR. This table has about 100,000 clones, around 95% appearing once. Sequencing was performed on T cells isolated from PBMCs. The receptor source for this set is a human donor in good health. Both conserved end residues are part of each CDR3. A D gene is named only where the DNA matches it firmly. The size of a clone is reported for some rows only, either as once, few or many, or as a class for expanded clones.

-	TRBV21-1	TRBJ1-4	-	TGTGCCAGCACACCGGGACAGGCAACTAATGAAAAACTGTTTTTT	CASTPGQATNEKLFF
-	TRBV7-8	TRBJ1-1	-	TGTGCCAGCAGCTCCCCCCTGTATCCCGGAGAGGGAAGCCCTGAAGCTTTCTTT	CASSSPLYPGEGSPEAFF
-	TRBV10-3	TRBJ2-2	-	TGTGCCAGCGGGACCGCGAACACCGGGGAGCTGTTTTTT	CASGTANTGELFF
-	TRBV11-1	TRBJ1-1	-	TGTGCCAGCAGCTTAGGGGAGGCGGGATTGAACACTGAAGCTTTCTTT	CASSLGEAGLNTEAFF
-	TRBV7-9	TRBJ1-4	once	TGTGCCAGCGGTTTTTCGAGCTCTGCAACTAATGAAAAACTGTTTTTT	CASGFSSSATNEKLFF
TRBD2	TRBV2	TRBJ2-7	once	TGTGCCAGCAGTGAAGAAGGGGCGGGAGGGCCTTACGAGCAGTACTTC	CASSEEGAGGPYEQYF
-	TRBV6-5	TRBJ1-1	-	TGTGCCAGCAGCGAGGGACATCTGAACACTGAAGCTTTCTTT	CASSEGHLNTEAFF
-	TRBV29-1	TRBJ2-3	-	-	CSVATGTSGERYF
-	TRBV30	TRBJ1-6	once	TGTGCCTGGAGTGTGGAGGGAAATTCACCCCTCCACTTT	CAWSVEGNSPLHF
-	TRBV11-2	TRBJ1-2	-	TGTGCCAGCAGCTTAGCGGTGGGGGCGAAGGATGGCTACACCTTC	CASSLAVGAKDGYTF
-	TRBV7-9	TRBJ2-3	-	TGTGCCAGCAGCCCAAGCGGGTGGGCCGATACGCAGTATTTT	CASSPSGWADTQYF
TRBD1	TRBV5-1	TRBJ2-2	-	TGCGCCAGCGGACAGGGTTTCGACACCGGGGAGCTGTTTTTT	CASGQGFDTGELFF
TRBD2	TRBV14	TRBJ2-3	-	TGTGCCAGCAGCCGGGGGGAGGGAGATACGCAGTATTTT	CASSRGEGDTQYF
-	TRBV19	TRBJ1-1	-	TGTGCCAGTAGTATATACGGGGAGGACACTGAAGCTTTCTTT	CASSIYGEDTEAFF
-	TRBV29-1	TRBJ2-5	-	TGCAGTGCCTCTTCAGGGGAAGTAGCCCAGTACTTC	CSASSGEVAQYF
-	TRBV18	TRBJ2-7	-	TGTGCCAGCTCACCGGTTGACGGGTCCCGGGGACATGGCGAGCAGTACTTC	CASSPVDGSRGHGEQYF
-	TRBV18	TRBJ1-1	-	TGTGCCAGCTCACAGCAAAGGAACACTGAAGCTTTCTTT	CASSQQRNTEAFF
-	TRBV20-1	TRBJ1-2	once	TGCAGTGCCTTATCTAACTATGGCTACACCTTC	CSALSNYGYTF
TRBD1	TRBV6-5	TRBJ2-7	-	TGTGCCAGCAGTTACACCGGGACAGGCTACGAGCAGTACTTC	CASSYTGTGYEQYF
-	TRBV4-1	TRBJ1-4	-	TGCGCCAGCAGCCAAGAAATTACAGGTGCCAGAGAAAAACTGTTTTTT	CASSQEITGAREKLFF
-	TRBV15	TRBJ1-2	-	TGTGCCACCAGCAGAGATGGTCCCCTGACAGGCTACACCTTC	CATSRDGPLTGYTF
-	TRBV5-1	TRBJ2-3	-	TGCGCCAGCAGGGTTAGCGCCGACGTCGCAACAGATACGCAGTATTTT	CASRVSADVATDTQYF